This TCR beta chain was obtained from a study of cytomegalovirus exposure and HLA in healthy donors. The PCR had 60 Vbeta and 13 Jbeta primers. Sequencing was performed with immunoSEQ multiplex PCR; in TCRdb, only in-frame clones are kept and a portion is missing. The profile shows fewer than 150,000 clones, 65% to 85% of them singletons. The CDR3 is 16 residues long. V lost 0 bases, J lost 0 bases, and 6 bases lay in between. The V gene's germline CDR1 is LGHNA and CDR2 YNFKEQ. This sequence was found in a young woman in good health and CMV-seronegative. The sequenced sample was PBMCs. This chain links TRBV4-2 with TRBJ2-6; D remains unclear. CDR3 DNA: TGTGCCAGCAGCCAAGATCGCGGCTCTGGGGCCAACGTCCTGACTTTC. As protein: CASSQDRGSGANVLTF.